The rows below give T cell receptor beta chains drawn from one sample of a study of blood T cell repertoires in COVID-19. The method was immunoSEQ multiplex PCR; TCRdb's version includes in-frame clones alone and lacks a portion of them. This sample yields 220,000 or so clones, of which around four fifths are seen a single time; about 2% belongs to the top ten. Sequencing used peripheral blood. The receptors were gathered from a woman older than 75 with acute or convalescent COVID-19. CDR3s include the opening cysteine and the closing phenylalanine or tryptophan. Fields, in order: J gene, V gene, clone size, D gene, CDR3 DNA, CDR3 protein. D genes are given only for firm matches. Rows give clone size only sometimes, using once, few, many, or a class for an expanded clone.

TRBJ2-1,TRBV9,NA,NA,TGTGCCAGCAGCGTAGGTAGGCCCGGGGCGGGATCTGCCTACAATGAGCAGTTCTTC,CASSVGRPGAGSAYNEQFF
TRBJ2-1,TRBV7-9,NA,TRBD2,TGTGCCAGCAGCTCCAGCGGGGCCCTCCTCAATGAGCAGTTCTTC,CASSSSGALLNEQFF
TRBJ2-7,TRBV9,NA,NA,TGTGCCAGCAGCGTAGTAGGGGGGGCTAACAACGAGCAGTACTTC,CASSVVGGANNEQYF
TRBJ2-5,TRBV5-8,few,TRBD1,TGTGCCAGCAGCAGACCGGACAGGGGGGAGACCCAGTACTTC,CASSRPDRGETQYF
TRBJ1-2,TRBV6-5,many,NA,TGTGCCAGCAGCCCGGGACGGAGGGCCTCTTATGGCTACACCTTC,CASSPGRRASYGYTF
TRBJ1-6,TRBV3-1/TRBV3-2,NA,NA,TGTGCCTCGTCGGCAGGTTTTGTCTCACCCCTCCACTTT,CASSAGFVSPLHF
TRBJ2-7,TRBV19,once,NA,TGTGCCAGTAGTATAGCGGTTAGCTCCTACGAGCAGTACTTC,CASSIAVSSYEQYF
TRBJ2-2,TRBV27,NA,NA,TGTGCCAGCAGTTTCCTCACCGGGGAGCTGTTTTTT,CASSFLTGELFF
TRBJ2-3,TRBV11-2,few,NA,TGTGCCAGCAGCGAAGGGACTCCCGGTACGATTGATACGCAGTATTTT,CASSEGTPGTIDTQYF
TRBJ1-2,TRBV5-4,few,NA,TGTGCCAGCAGCTTGTCCCTCGGCAGGCAGGACTATGGCTACACCTTC,CASSLSLGRQDYGYTF
TRBJ2-3,TRBV4-1,NA,TRBD2,TGCGCCAGCAGCCAAGACCCTAAGCGGGGGGGCCCAGATACGCAGTATTTT,CASSQDPKRGGPDTQYF
TRBJ2-3,TRBV7-2,NA,TRBD2,TGTGCCAGCAGCCCGTCGCTGCTAGCGGGTTATAGCACAGATACGCAGTATTTT,CASSPSLLAGYSTDTQYF
TRBJ1-5,TRBV30,NA,NA,TGTGCCTGGAGTGTGGGTTACAGGGATAGCAATCAGCCCCAGCATTTT,CAWSVGYRDSNQPQHF
TRBJ1-2,TRBV6-5,NA,TRBD1,TGTGCCAGCAGGACGGTGACAGGGGAATTCTACACCTTC,CASRTVTGEFYTF
TRBJ2-7,TRBV3-1/TRBV3-2,NA,TRBD2,TGTGCCAGCAGCCAGAGCGGGGGGCGGTCCTACGAGCAGTACTTC,CASSQSGGRSYEQYF
TRBJ2-4,TRBV7-9,NA,NA,TGTGCCAGCAGCTTAGTGGGGCAGCAAACTGCCCCAGTCATTCAGTACTTC,CASSLVGQQTAPVIQYF
TRBJ1-5,TRBV12-5,NA,TRBD1,TGTGCTAGTGCCCTGGGACAGGGCGAGCGCCAGCCCCAGCATTTT,CASALGQGERQPQHF
TRBJ2-7,TRBV18,NA,TRBD2,TGTGCCAGCTCACCCGGGACTAGCTTAGGGGAGCAGTACTTC,CASSPGTSLGEQYF
TRBJ2-7,TRBV28,NA,NA,TGTGCCAGCAGTTCCCCCTCGGGAGTTTACGAGCAGTACTTC,CASSSPSGVYEQYF
TRBJ2-1,TRBV5-1,NA,TRBD1,TGCGCCAGCAGCTTGGTTCCGGGACAGGCTAACAATGAGCAGTTCTTC,CASSLVPGQANNEQFF
TRBJ2-7,TRBV30,NA,NA,TGTGCCTGGAGTGTACAGGGATACGAGCAGTACTTC,CAWSVQGYEQYF
TRBJ1-5,TRBV5-1,NA,TRBD1,TGCGCCAGCACCCCCCGGGGGCAGGGGGAGAGGCCCCAGCATTTT,CASTPRGQGERPQHF
TRBJ1-1,TRBV5-8,NA,NA,TGTGCCAGCAGCTTGGCCCGGTTTTTAGCTTTCTTT,CASSLARFLAFF
TRBJ1-1,TRBV3-1/TRBV3-2,NA,NA,TGTGCCAGCAGCCGCGACAGGAACACTGAAGCTTTCTTT,CASSRDRNTEAFF
TRBJ1-1,TRBV6-2/TRBV6-3,once,NA,TGTGCCAGCAGTTATAGCCGGGCAGCAGGGGTGGAAACTGAAGCTTTCTTT,CASSYSRAAGVETEAFF
TRBJ2-3,TRBV6-6,NA,TRBD2,TGTGCCAGCAGGACTAGCGAAATCACAGATACGCAGTATTTT,CASRTSEITDTQYF
TRBJ2-1,TRBV5-1,NA,TRBD2,TGCGCCAGCAGCCAACGACTTGGCGGGGGATACAATGAGCAGTTCTTC,CASSQRLGGGYNEQFF
TRBJ1-3,TRBV28,NA,NA,TGTGCCAGCAGTTTATTCCCCGGGTCTGGAAACACCATATATTTT,CASSLFPGSGNTIYF
TRBJ2-3,TRBV6-2/TRBV6-3,NA,TRBD2,TGTGCCAGCAGTCCACTCATTTCTGCGGGGGGAAGTAAAGATACGCAGTATTTT,CASSPLISAGGSKDTQYF
TRBJ1-5,TRBV7-9,NA,TRBD1,TGTGCCGTCCAGGGGGCCCACAAGGATCTCGCTCCTGTGGATCAGCCCCAGCATTTT,CAVQGAHKDLAPVDQPQHF
TRBJ2-2,TRBV18,NA,TRBD1,TGTGCCAGCTCACGCCAGACAGGGTCGAACACCGGGGAGCTGTTTTTT,CASSRQTGSNTGELFF
TRBJ2-3,TRBV7-2,NA,TRBD2,TGTGCCAGCAGCTTAGTCGGGACTAGCGGGAGAGGCGGAGATACGCAGTATTTT,CASSLVGTSGRGGDTQYF
TRBJ1-1,TRBV7-9,NA,NA,TGTGCCAGCAGCTCGGCAGGGGCGAGGACTGAAGCTTTCTTT,CASSSAGARTEAFF
TRBJ2-3,TRBV21-1,NA,NA,TGTGCCAGCAGCAAAGCTACCTGTGGACTAGCGGGAAAAGGATATACGCAGTATTTT,CASSKATCGLAGKGYTQYF
TRBJ2-3,TRBV5-6,NA,NA,TGTGCCAGCAGCATCTTGAGCGGAAGCACAGATACGCAGTATTTT,CASSILSGSTDTQYF
TRBJ2-7,TRBV6-2/TRBV6-3,NA,NA,TGTGCCAGCAGTTATGCAGGGTCACCTTTGTACGAGCAGTACTTC,CASSYAGSPLYEQYF
TRBJ2-1,TRBV5-8,NA,NA,TGTGCCAGCAGCTTGGGGCTCCCCGCCTCCAATGAGCAGTTCTTC,CASSLGLPASNEQFF